The 11 T cell receptor beta chains below come from one sample, sequenced in a study of shared clonotypes between healthy human individuals. Some clones are missing from TCRdb's copy, which holds only in-frame ones; the method was immunoSEQ multiplex PCR. The table includes some 2.4 million clones, roughly 93% detected once. Source material: naive CD4+ T cells from PBMCs. Regarding subset: CD45RA+ positively selected. The receptors here all came from a man between 18 and 35 years old in good health. Some clones in this sample may be carry-over from other donors' samples.

In this sample, this clone turned up once. The chain couples TRBV7-8 to TRBJ2-1; D gene uncertain. The CDR3 length is 18 residues. V lost 1 base to trimming and J lost 6 bases, with 22 bases between them. Germline loops: CDR1 SGHVS, CDR2 FQNEAQ. The CDR3 loop reads CASSLVIIGLGIRNEQFF. DNA for the CDR3: TGTGCCAGCAGCTTAGTGATCATCGGGTTGGGGATCCGCAATGAGCAGTTCTTC.

This clone was found once. The same CDR3 arises from other DNA sequences in this sample as well. The chain uses TRBV6-1 and TRBJ2-3; 8 positions match TRBD1. V dropped 5 bases and J dropped 3; count of bases not matched to a gene: 7. Per the germline V gene, CDR1 is MNHNS and CDR2 is SASEGT. CDR3 size: 15 residues. In nucleotides, the CDR3 is TGTGCCAGCAGTAACAGGGGGATTAGGACAGATACGCAGTATTTT. Translating gives CASSNRGIRTDTQYF.

CDR3 protein: CASSGYRSSQETQYF. DNA of the CDR3: TGTGCCAGCAGCGGCTACAGAAGCTCCCAAGAGACCCAGTACTTC. This chain links TRBV5-6 with TRBJ2-5; D ambiguous. The germline CDR1 and CDR2 sequences are SGHDT and YYEEEE. The CDR3 loop spans 15 amino acids. Between the trimmed V and J ends, which lost 4 bases and 1 base, there was a span of 14 bases.

V and J are TRBV7-2 and TRBJ2-7; D might be TRBD2 (5 bases). In germline, CDR1 is SGHTA, CDR2 FQGNSA. Trimming removed 2 bases at V and 3 bases at J, with 11 bases between. The CDR3 has 14 residues. CDR3 DNA: TGTGCCAGCAGCTTAACTCGCGAGGGCTACGAGCAGTACTTC. Translation gives CASSLTREGYEQYF.

Regarding this clone: A read error may explain this, as a much larger clone is one base away. The same CDR3 arises from other DNA sequences in this sample as well. The rearrangement links TRBV5-1 to TRBJ2-5; the match to TRBD1 covers 10 bases. J lost 3 bases, V lost 0 bases, and 2 bases had no gene match. CDR3 length: 15 amino acids. CDR1 is SGHRS, CDR2 YFSETQ, per germline. The CDR3 loop is CASSLAGTGEETQYF. The CDR3 DNA sequence: TGCGCCAGCAGCTTGGCAGGGACAGGGGAAGAGACCCAGTACTTC.

CDR3 bases: TGTGCCAGCAGCTTATGGCCCAGCGTGGGGAACGGCCCTGCCAATGGCTACACCTTC. It yields the protein CASSLWPSVGNGPANGYTF. The chain carries TRBV7-2 and TRBJ1-2, with D uncertain. Between the trimmed V and J ends, which lost 2 bases and 6 bases, there was a span of 28 bases. This CDR3 is 19 amino acids long. Germline V gives CDR1 SGHTA, CDR2 FQGNSA.

This chain joins TRBV4-1 and TRBJ1-3; D possibly corresponds to TRBD1 (5 bases). CDR3 length: 16 amino acids. The germline CDR1 and CDR2 sequences are MGHRA and YSYEKL. The germline V and J ends were trimmed by 3 bases and 2 bases, with 14 bases remaining between them. The CDR3 loop reads CASSHPGLLPGNTIYF. The CDR3 DNA sequence: TGCGCCAGCAGCCACCCGGGACTCCTTCCTGGAAACACCATATATTTT.

J is TRBJ2-5 and V is TRBV2, with 10 bases lining up with TRBD1. Germline CDR1 and CDR2: SNHLY and FYNNEI. V lost 9 bases to trimming and J lost 5 bases; unmatched junction nucleotides: 6. There are 13 residues in the CDR3. The CDR3 nucleotides read TGTGCCAGGACAGGGGGCTCGGGGGAGACCCAGTACTTC. Protein sequence: CARTGGSGETQYF.

This clone was picked up one time. This rearrangement joins TRBV7-8 to TRBJ2-1, with 9 bases aligning to TRBD1. Per germline, CDR1 SGHVS and CDR2 FQNEAQ. V dropped 4 bases and J dropped 9; count of bases not matched to a gene: 13. The CDR3 is 16 residues long. The CDR3 spells CASSSSPGQGIGEQFF. The CDR3, as DNA: TGTGCCAGCAGCTCCTCACCGGGACAGGGAATCGGTGAGCAGTTCTTC. Supplemented by reference TRBV7-8 and TRBJ2-1, the full variable domain reads GAGVSQSPRYKVAKRGQDVALRCDPISGHVSLFWYQQALGQGPEFLTYFQNEAQLDKSGLPSDRFFAERPEGSVSTLKIQRTQQEDSAVYLCASSSSPGQGIGEQFFGPGTRLTVL.

The chain has TRBV28 and TRBJ2-7, with D possibly called TRBD1 or TRBD2 (5 bases each). The CDR3 runs 16 residues. Germline loops: CDR1 MDHEN, CDR2 SYDVKM. Trimming left V 6 bases short and J 3 bases short, with 21 bases between. The DNA for the CDR3 is TGTGCCAGCAGGAACCACGGGACGGGTAACAGCTACGAGCAGTACTTC. It encodes CASRNHGTGNSYEQYF.

The chain has TRBV7-6 and TRBJ2-2; 8 nucleotides match TRBD2. CDR1 and CDR2 from the germline V gene are SGHVS and FNYEAQ. V was clipped by 1 base and J by 6 bases; unmatched bases: 7. The CDR3 has 16 amino acids. CDR3 sequence: CASSLGRREVAGELFF. The CDR3 nucleotides are TGTGCCAGCAGCTTAGGTCGGCGGGAGGTCGCCGGGGAGCTGTTTTTT.